This T cell receptor beta chain comes out of a study of patients and donors after allogeneic stem cell transplantation. Using its own MiXCR run on the RT-PCR reads, TCRdb lists one record per CDR3 protein. The sample has some 880,000 distinct CDR3 sequences; more than 15% are singletons. V lost 2 bases and J 5 bases, leaving 6 bases between the germline ends. The germline CDR1 and CDR2 sequences are LGHDT and YNNKEL (reference sequence). The CDR3 extends over 12 amino acids. The receptor comes from a human donor who was either an allogeneic HSCT recipient or a stem cell or donor lymphocyte infusion donor (not recorded which). It is not recorded whose cells these are; they may come from a transplant donor. The chain employs TRBV3-1 and TRBJ2-5; D is unresolved. Sequenced input: blood, either unsorted or a sorted T cell fraction (not recorded which). The CDR3 DNA is TGTGCCAGCAGCCAATTCTCGGAGACCCAGTACTTC. As protein: CASSQFSETQYF.